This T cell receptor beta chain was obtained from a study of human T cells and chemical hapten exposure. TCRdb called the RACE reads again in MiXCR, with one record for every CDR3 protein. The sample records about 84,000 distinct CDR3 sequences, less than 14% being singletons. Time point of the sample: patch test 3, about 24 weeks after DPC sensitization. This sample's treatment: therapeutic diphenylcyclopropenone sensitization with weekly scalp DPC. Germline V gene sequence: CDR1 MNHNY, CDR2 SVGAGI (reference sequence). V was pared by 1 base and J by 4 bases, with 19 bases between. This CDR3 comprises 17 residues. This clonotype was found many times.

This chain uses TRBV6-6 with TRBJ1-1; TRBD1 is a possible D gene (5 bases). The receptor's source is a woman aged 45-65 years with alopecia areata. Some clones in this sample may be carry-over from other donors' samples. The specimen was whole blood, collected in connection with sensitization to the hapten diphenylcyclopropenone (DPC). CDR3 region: CASSYYRAGRIGTEAFF. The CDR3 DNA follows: TGTGCCAGCAGTTACTATAGAGCAGGGCGGATCGGCACTGAAGCTTTCTTT.